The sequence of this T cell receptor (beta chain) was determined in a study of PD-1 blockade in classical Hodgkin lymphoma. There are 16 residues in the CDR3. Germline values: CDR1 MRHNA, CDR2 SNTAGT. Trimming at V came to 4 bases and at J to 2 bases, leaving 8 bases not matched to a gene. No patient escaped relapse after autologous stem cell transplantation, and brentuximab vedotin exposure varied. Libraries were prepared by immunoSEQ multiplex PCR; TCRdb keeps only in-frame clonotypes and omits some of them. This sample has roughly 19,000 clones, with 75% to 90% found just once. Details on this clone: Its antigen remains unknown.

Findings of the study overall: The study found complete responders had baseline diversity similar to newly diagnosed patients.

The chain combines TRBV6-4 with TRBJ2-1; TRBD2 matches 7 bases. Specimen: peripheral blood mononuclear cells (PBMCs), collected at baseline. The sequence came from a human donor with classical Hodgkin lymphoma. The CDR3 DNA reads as TGTGCCAGCAGTGCCGAAGGCGGACTAGCCTACAATGAGCAGTTCTTC. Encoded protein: CASSAEGGLAYNEQFF.